Listed here are 31 T cell receptor beta chains from one sample, sequenced in a study of regulatory T cells in long-lasting Graves disease. CDR3-region Arm-PCR and iRepertoire HTBI primers produced the TCR beta libraries. TCRdb independently ran MiXCR on the multiplex PCR reads; one entry per CDR3 protein. Of approximately 440,000 distinct CDR3 sequences listed, about a quarter are singletons. Regarding time point: persistent/refractory GD, antithyroid drugs over 5 years with positive TRAb. RNA extracted from PBMCs served as the sequencing template. Sequencing was performed on peripheral blood mononuclear cells (PBMCs), taken when the disease was refractory, from a patient treated with antithyroid drugs. The receptors were gathered from a female donor with Graves disease.

The rearrangement links TRBV5-1 to TRBJ1-1; D is uncertain. The CDR3 runs 14 residues. V dropped 1 base and J dropped 2 bases, with 9 bases sitting between them. Germline CDR1 is SGHRS and CDR2 is YFSETQ. DNA of the CDR3: TGCGCCAGCAGCTTGTTAGATTACAACACTGAAGCTTTCTTT. Its protein product is CASSLLDYNTEAFF.

This clonotype was observed many times. This chain uses TRBV7-9 with TRBJ2-5, with D perhaps TRBD1 or TRBD2 (6 bases each). The germline V gene has CDR1 SEHNR and CDR2 FQNEAQ (reference sequence). The CDR3 consists of 16 residues. With 5 bases removed from V and 2 bases from J, the gap between germline ends came to 18 bases. The CDR3 bases are TGTGCCAGCAGCGCAGGCAGGGGAGGCGGACAAGAGACCCAGTACTTC. This codes for CASSAGRGGGQETQYF. Combining the CDR3 with reference TRBV7-9 and TRBJ2-5 gives the whole variable domain DTGVSQNPRHKITKRGQNVTFRCDPISEHNRLYWYRQTLGQGPEFLTYFQNEAQLEKSRLLSDRFSAERPKGSFSTLEIQRTEQGDSAMYLCASSAGRGGGQETQYFGPGTRLLVL.

This clonotype was seen many times. This chain uses TRBV20-1 with TRBJ2-7; 13 bases are a match to TRBD2. Germline CDR1 reads DFQATT; CDR2 reads SNEGSKA (reference sequence). V lost 5 bases to trimming and J lost 4 bases; unmatched junction nucleotides: 5. This CDR3 is 14 amino acids long. Written as DNA, the CDR3 is TGCAGTGCTCGACTAGCGGGAGGACCATACGAGCAGTACTTC. Translating it yields CSARLAGGPYEQYF.

This clonotype was detected a few times. The V gene is TRBV27, the J gene TRBJ1-2, with 11 bases identical to TRBD1. After removal of 7 bases from V and 8 bases from J, the junction contained 12 bases not matched to a gene. The germline V gene has CDR1 MNHEY and CDR2 SMNVEV (reference sequence). CDR3 size: 15 residues. CDR3: CASTPFGQGAEGYTF. CDR3 nucleotide sequence: TGTGCCAGCACCCCCTTTGGACAGGGGGCGGAGGGCTACACCTTC.

There are many counts of this clonotype. This chain links TRBV6-2 or TRBV6-3 with TRBJ2-7; D is tentatively TRBD1 or TRBD2 (6 bases each). The CDR3 length is 17 residues. Germline assignment: CDR1 MNHEY and CDR2 SVGEGT. The V gene lost 0 bases and the J gene lost 5 bases, with 20 bases spanning the gap. CDR3 DNA: TGTGCCAGCAGTTACTCGGAGGGGGGCGCGGTTCTCCACGAGCAGTACTTC. It specifies CASSYSEGGAVLHEQYF.

This clonotype was counted at least ten times. The V gene is TRBV2, the J gene TRBJ2-5; tentatively, D is TRBD1 (5 bases). Trimming left V 11 bases short and J 1 base short, with 14 bases between. The germline CDR1 and CDR2 sequences are SNHLY and FYNNEI. The CDR3 contains 13 residues. CDR3 sequence: CAGRTFPQETQYF. The CDR3 DNA is TGTGCCGGAAGGACATTCCCCCAAGAGACCCAGTACTTC. The full variable domain, completed using reference TRBV2 and TRBJ2-5, is EPEVTQTPSHQVTQMGQEVILRCVPISNHLYFYWYRQILGQKVEFLVSFYNNEISEKSEIFDDQFSVERPDGSNFTLKIRSTKLEDSAMYFCAGRTFPQETQYFGPGTRLLVL.

In this sample, this clonotype turned up a few times. This chain uses TRBV5-1 with TRBJ1-1; no firm D call. The CDR3 consists of 15 residues. Germline-derived CDR1 and CDR2 are SGHRS and YFSETQ. V lost 6 bases to trimming and J lost 1 base, with 16 bases between them. CDR3 DNA: TGCGCCAGCACGTCGTGGAACATAGGGAACACTGAAGCTTTCTTT. Residues: CASTSWNIGNTEAFF.

V is TRBV5-1 and J is TRBJ2-7, with no clear D. V was cut by 0 bases and J by 5 bases, with 9 bases left in between. Germline assignment: CDR1 SGHRS and CDR2 YFSETQ. The CDR3 runs 13 residues. CDR3 in DNA: TGCGCCAGCAGCTTGGCCCGCACCGACGAGCAGTACTTC. Its translation is CASSLARTDEQYF.

V and J are TRBV7-2 and TRBJ2-3, with D perhaps assigned TRBD1 or TRBD2 (5 bases each). Trimming took off 5 bases at V and 9 bases at J, with 21 bases between the two ends. CDR3 length: 15 amino acids. CDR1 is SGHTA, CDR2 FQGNSA, per germline. The CDR3 loop is CASSESGTGQGTQYF. DNA for the CDR3: TGTGCCAGCAGCGAGAGTGGGACGGGGCAAGGGACGCAGTATTTT. Supplemented by reference TRBV7-2 and TRBJ2-3, the full variable domain reads GAGVSQSPSNKVTEKGKDVELRCDPISGHTALYWYRQSLGQGLEFLIYFQGNSAPDKSGLPSDRFSAERTGGSVSTLTIQRTQQEDSAVYLCASSESGTGQGTQYFGPGTRLTVL.

The V gene is TRBV7-2, the J gene TRBJ2-5; TRBD2 matches 10 bases. V gave up 5 bases and J gave up 5 bases; unmatched junction bases: 8. Germline CDR1 is SGHTA and CDR2 is FQGNSA. The length of the CDR3 is 15 residues. This CDR3 is CASSKTSGPGETQYF. The CDR3 nucleotides read TGTGCCAGCAGCAAGACTAGCGGGCCTGGCGAGACCCAGTACTTC.

This clonotype was detected only a few times. The chain is built from TRBV28 and TRBJ2-7, with 8 nucleotides matching TRBD2. CDR1 and CDR2 from the germline V gene are MDHEN and SYDVKM. The CDR3 totals 15 residues. Losses at the gene ends were 6 bases for V and 5 bases for J; bases not matched to a gene: 12. As DNA, the CDR3 is TGTGCCAGCAGCCCTCTAGCGGGTGGCCGCCACGAGCAGTACTTC. Protein: CASSPLAGGRHEQYF.

V and J are TRBV20-1 and TRBJ2-7; no firm D call. V dropped 6 bases and J dropped 2 bases, with 14 bases sitting between them. The CDR3 extends over 13 amino acids. Germline V gives CDR1 DFQATT, CDR2 SNEGSKA (reference sequence). The CDR3 DNA reads TGCAGTGCAGCAATGGGGAACGCCTACGAGCAGTACTTC. Encoded protein: CSAAMGNAYEQYF.

The rearrangement joins TRBV6-2 or TRBV6-3 to TRBJ2-7; 9 bases are shared with TRBD1. Germline lookup yields CDR1 MNHEY and CDR2 SVGEGT. The CDR3 runs 18 residues. The V gene end was trimmed by 2 bases and the J gene end by 0 bases; junction bases not matched to a gene: 11. CDR3 in DNA: TGTGCCAGCAGTTACCGGGGACAGGGAGAGGAAAGCTCCTACGAGCAGTACTTC. It yields the protein CASSYRGQGEESSYEQYF.

The rearrangement uses TRBV30 and TRBJ1-2, with D unclear. This CDR3 has 13 amino acids. Trimming removed 2 bases from V and 8 bases from J, with 15 bases in between. Germline V gives CDR1 GTSNPN, CDR2 SVGIG (reference sequence). In nucleotides, the CDR3 is TGTGCCTGGAGTCCCCTTCGGTCTATGGGCTACACCTTC. Encoded protein: CAWSPLRSMGYTF.

This clonotype has more than one count but fewer than ten. The rearrangement links TRBV30 to TRBJ1-1; no firm D call. The CDR3 spans 14 residues. Germline CDR1 reads GTSNPN; CDR2 reads SVGIG (reference sequence). Trimming took 2 bases from V and 1 from J, leaving 11 bases between them. Written as DNA, the CDR3 is TGTGCCTGGAGTCGCGGCCAGACGAACACTGAAGCTTTCTTT. It is translated as CAWSRGQTNTEAFF.

The V call is TRBV10-3, the J call TRBJ1-1; a possible D gene is TRBD1 (5 bases). Germline CDR1 is ENHRY and CDR2 is SYGVKD. The V and J ends lost 0 bases and 1 base respectively, with 12 bases between them. The CDR3 contains 16 residues. The CDR3: CAISESRGAGNTEAFF. As DNA, the CDR3 is TGTGCCATCAGTGAGTCTAGGGGCGCGGGGAACACTGAAGCTTTCTTT.

This clonotype has only a few counts. The chain links TRBV7-7 to TRBJ2-2; 8 bases agree with TRBD2. V lost 10 bases and J lost 1; bases outside the gene matches: 8. The germline V gene has CDR1 SSHAT and CDR2 FNYEAQ (reference sequence). The CDR3 spans 15 residues. CDR3 sequence: CATQRERKNTGELFF. In nucleotides, the CDR3 is TGTGCCACTCAGCGGGAGCGTAAGAACACCGGGGAGCTGTTTTTT.

This clonotype was counted ten times or more. The genes are TRBV6-1 and TRBJ1-2; D is perhaps TRBD1 (6 bases). V gave up 7 bases and J gave up 5 bases, with 17 bases separating them. Germline V gives CDR1 MNHNS, CDR2 SASEGT. The CDR3 extends over 14 amino acids. In nucleotides, the CDR3 is TGTGCCAGCACCAGAAGGGGGGATGGTTATGGCTACACCTTC. Its translation is CASTRRGDGYGYTF.

The chain has TRBV30 and TRBJ1-5; D gene unclear. The germline V and J ends were trimmed by 0 bases and 7 bases, with 22 bases remaining between them. Germline V gene lookup returns CDR1 GTSNPN and CDR2 SVGIG (reference sequence). CDR3 size: 17 residues. CDR3 protein: CAWSVRERKRKRQPQHF. CDR3 DNA: TGTGCCTGGAGTGTTAGGGAACGAAAAAGAAAAAGGCAGCCCCAGCATTTT.

This clonotype showed up many times. The chain recombines TRBV15 with TRBJ2-2; tentative D call: TRBD2 (6 bases). The V end lost 3 bases, the J end lost 3 bases, and 11 bases lay between the germline ends. In germline, CDR1 is LNHNV, CDR2 YYDKDF (reference sequence). The length of the CDR3 is 15 residues. CDR3 loop: CATSSGGTDTGELFF. The CDR3 region has the DNA TGTGCCACCAGCAGTGGAGGGACGGACACCGGGGAGCTGTTTTTT.

This clonotype was seen only a few times. The chain carries TRBV24-1 and TRBJ2-2, with D possibly being TRBD1 (5 bases). V shed 7 bases and J shed 0 bases, with 8 bases lying between them. Germline loops: CDR1 KGHDR, CDR2 SFDVKD. This CDR3 region has 14 residues. The CDR3, as DNA: TGTGCCACCAGCATCAGGGCGAACACCGGGGAGCTGTTTTTT. Translated, it gives CATSIRANTGELFF.

The chain combines TRBV7-2 with TRBJ2-3; D is perhaps TRBD1 (5 bases). V dropped 1 base and J dropped 6 bases, with 14 bases sitting between them. Germline V gene lookup returns CDR1 SGHTA and CDR2 FQGNSA. The CDR3 has 15 amino acids. The CDR3 sequence is CASSLGAGNFDTQYF. CDR3 coding DNA: TGTGCCAGCAGCTTAGGGGCAGGGAATTTCGATACGCAGTATTTT.

The chain has TRBV3-1 and TRBJ2-2; D unresolved. The CDR3 has 13 amino acids. Germline values: CDR1 LGHDT, CDR2 YNNKEL (reference sequence). Trimming took 1 base from V and 6 from J, leaving 6 bases between them. CDR3 nucleotides: TGTGCCAGCAGCCAAGTCGGGTCCGGGGAGCTGTTTTTT. Its translation is CASSQVGSGELFF.

In its sample, this clonotype was seen a few times. The chain carries TRBV2 and TRBJ2-1, with a weak D call TRBD2 (5 bases). This CDR3 contains 14 residues. Germline V CDR1 and CDR2: SNHLY, FYNNEI. V dropped 8 bases and J dropped 6 bases, with 17 bases sitting between them. CDR3 in amino acids: CASGRRLAFNEQFF. The CDR3, as DNA: TGTGCCAGCGGCCGCAGGCTAGCTTTCAATGAGCAGTTCTTC.

This clonotype was counted at least ten times. This rearrangement joins TRBV3-1 to TRBJ1-2; 8 bases are shared with TRBD1. CDR1 is LGHDT, CDR2 YNNKEL, per germline (reference sequence). J lost 8 bases, V lost 1 base, and 3 bases had no gene match. The CDR3 extends over 13 amino acids. CDR3 sequence: CASSQGDRTGYTF. The DNA for the CDR3 is TGTGCCAGCAGCCAAGGGGACAGGACGGGCTACACCTTC. The full variable domain, in which reference TRBV3-1 and TRBJ1-2 provide the parts outside the CDR3, is DTAVSQTPKYLVTQMGNDKSIKCEQNLGHDTMYWYKQDSKKFLKIMFSYNNKELIINETVPNRFSPKSPDKAHLNLHINSLELGDSAVYFCASSQGDRTGYTFGSGTRLTVV.

The chain employs TRBV27 and TRBJ2-3; 8 bases line up with TRBD1. Germline lookup yields CDR1 MNHEY and CDR2 SMNVEV (reference sequence). V was pared by 7 bases and J by 10 bases, with 10 bases of the junction left unmatched. The CDR3 extends over 13 amino acids. In DNA form, the CDR3 reads TGTGCCAGCATGGGACAGGATTCTTCGGCGCAGTATTTT. Its protein product is CASMGQDSSAQYF.

V and J are TRBV15 and TRBJ2-7; 11 bases are shared with TRBD2. The germline V gene has CDR1 LNHNV and CDR2 YYDKDF (reference sequence). V gave up 1 base and J gave up 1 base; unmatched junction bases: 3. CDR3 length equals 16 residues. The CDR3 reads CATSRGLAGNSYEQYF. The DNA for the CDR3 is TGTGCCACCAGCAGAGGACTAGCGGGAAATTCCTACGAGCAGTACTTC. Looking up the rest from reference TRBV15 and TRBJ2-7 gives the full variable domain: DAMVIQNPRYQVTQFGKPVTLSCSQTLNHNVMYWYQQKSSQAPKLLFHYYDKDFNNEADTPDNFQSRRPNTSFCFLDIRSPGLGDTAMYLCATSRGLAGNSYEQYFGPGTRLTVT.

The rearrangement links TRBV29-1 to TRBJ2-7; tentative D call: TRBD1 (6 bases). CDR3 length equals 14 residues. V gave up 2 bases and J gave up 2 bases, with 13 bases separating them. Germline assignment: CDR1 SQVTM and CDR2 ANQGSEA. The CDR3 DNA reads as TGCAGCGTTGAAACAGGGATGAGACCCTACGAGCAGTACTTC. As protein: CSVETGMRPYEQYF.

The V gene is TRBV19, the J gene TRBJ2-7; 11 bases match TRBD2. The germline V gene has CDR1 LNHDA and CDR2 SQIVND (reference sequence). V lost 1 base to trimming and J lost 5 bases; unmatched junction nucleotides: 1. This CDR3 has 14 amino acids. The CDR3 bases are TGTGCCAGTAGTATAGCACTAGCGGGAGACGAGCAGTACTTC. Translated: CASSIALAGDEQYF.

The genes are TRBV20-1 and TRBJ2-7; the D call may be TRBD1 or TRBD2 (5 bases each). The CDR3 has 14 residues. Trimming shortened V by 0 bases and J by 1 base, and 10 bases separated the two germline ends. Germline V gives CDR1 DFQATT, CDR2 SNEGSKA (reference sequence). The CDR3 DNA reads as TGCAGTGCTAGAGATCGACAGCGGTCCTACGAGCAGTACTTC. As protein: CSARDRQRSYEQYF.

The rearrangement joins TRBV4-1 to TRBJ2-5; D call uncertain. The CDR3 covers 13 residues. From germline, CDR1 is MGHRA and CDR2 YSYEKL. Trimming stripped 1 base from V and 5 bases from J, with 8 bases between. Here the CDR3 DNA reads TGCGCCAGCAGCCAAGTAGGAGCTGAGACCCAGTACTTC. Translation gives CASSQVGAETQYF.